What follows are 14 T cell receptor beta chains derived from one specimen sequenced in a study of technical replicates of blood from a handful of donors. Profiled with immunoSEQ multiplex PCR; TCRdb holds only in-frame clones, not every one. The sample yields 77,000 or so clones, roughly 92% seen once. Sequencing used T cells isolated from PBMCs. These receptors came from a human donor in good health.

The CDR3 loop reads CASSLVLYREFGGYTF. The CDR3 DNA sequence: TGTGCCAGCAGCTTAGTTCTCTACAGGGAGTTTGGCGGCTACACCTTC. This rearrangement joins TRBV7-2 to TRBJ1-2, with a weak D call TRBD1 (6 bases). The germline CDR1 and CDR2 sequences are SGHTA and FQGNSA. This CDR3 comprises 16 residues. The germline V and J ends were trimmed by 1 base and 8 bases, with 20 bases remaining between them.

The chain employs TRBV29-1 and TRBJ2-4; D ambiguous. Germline assignment: CDR1 SQVTM and CDR2 ANQGSEA. The germline V and J ends were trimmed by 5 bases and 0 bases, with 2 bases remaining between them. The CDR3 length is 11 residues. The CDR3 loop is CSVLAKNIQYF. DNA for the CDR3: TGCAGCGTTCTAGCCAAAAACATTCAGTACTTC.

The chain uses TRBV5-1 and TRBJ2-5, with a tentative D call TRBD1 (6 bases). V lost 7 bases and J lost 4, with 11 bases in between. This CDR3 contains 12 residues. Germline V lookup: CDR1 SGHRS, CDR2 YFSETQ. CDR3 sequence reads: CASVDSAETQYF. The CDR3 nucleotides read TGCGCCAGCGTGGACAGTGCAGAGACCCAGTACTTC.

CDR3 sequence (DNA): TGTGCCAGTAGTATGGGACAGGGAAGGGGCGAGCAGTACTTC. Translating it yields CASSMGQGRGEQYF. The rearrangement joins TRBV19 to TRBJ2-7; 9 nucleotides agree with TRBD1. The J segment lost 6 bases and the V segment lost 3 bases, leaving 6 bases of the junction unmatched. The CDR3 runs 14 residues. The germline gives CDR1 LNHDA, CDR2 SQIVND (reference sequence).

This chain uses TRBV6-6 with TRBJ2-7; possible D gene TRBD2, 5 bases. The germline gives CDR1 MNHNY, CDR2 SVGAGI (reference sequence). The V end lost 6 bases, the J end lost 6 bases, and 21 bases lay between the germline ends. This CDR3 is 15 amino acids long. For the CDR3, the DNA is TGTGCCAGCAGAAGTAATTCCGGGCAAGAGGGCGAGCAGTACTTC. Translated: CASRSNSGQEGEQYF.

The chain couples TRBV6-5 to TRBJ1-5, with TRBD1 matching 7 bases. The CDR3 spans 13 residues. CDR1 and CDR2 from the germline V gene are MNHEY and SVGAGI. Trimming removed 6 bases from V and 4 bases from J; junction bases left unmatched: 3. The DNA for the CDR3 is TGTGCCAGCAGGGGACAGTTAAATCAGCCCCAGCATTTT. Its translation: CASRGQLNQPQHF.

The chain employs TRBV5-1 and TRBJ2-3, with no clear D. The germline V gene encodes CDR1 SGHRS and CDR2 YFSETQ. The CDR3 length is 12 residues. V was clipped by 5 bases and J by 3 bases, with 7 bases between them. CDR3 coding DNA: TGCGCCAGCAGTATCGAGACAGATACGCAGTATTTT. Translating it yields CASSIETDTQYF.

V usage is TRBV18 and J usage is TRBJ2-7; 10 positions match TRBD2. The CDR3 is 14 residues long. V dropped 6 bases and J dropped 0; count of bases not matched to a gene: 2. The germline gives CDR1 KGHSH, CDR2 LQKENI. The DNA for the CDR3 is TGTGCCAGCTCCTTAGCGGGGGGCTCCTACGAGCAGTACTTC. Its translation is CASSLAGGSYEQYF.

This clone was seen a single time. V usage is TRBV28 and J usage is TRBJ1-5; D uncertain. The length of the CDR3 is 14 residues. Between the trimmed V and J ends, which lost 2 bases and 1 base, there was a span of 6 bases. CDR1 MDHEN and CDR2 SYDVKM come from the germline V gene. The CDR3 DNA sequence: TGTGCCAGCAGTTTACGGGGAAGCAATCAGCCCCAGCATTTT. It translates to CASSLRGSNQPQHF. The variable domain in full, completed from reference TRBV28 and TRBJ1-5, reads DVKVTQSSRYLVKRTGEKVFLECVQDMDHENMFWYRQDPGLGLRLIYFSYDVKMKEKGDIPEGYSVSREKKERFSLILESASTNQTSMYLCASSLRGSNQPQHFGDGTRLSIL.

This sequence joins TRBV9 and TRBJ1-1; D gene ambiguous. The V gene's germline CDR1 is SGDLS and CDR2 YYNGEE. This CDR3 has 16 amino acids. Trimming shortened V by 2 bases and J by 2 bases, and 16 bases separated the two germline ends. The CDR3 coding sequence is TGTGCCAGCAGCGTGAGGAGCTCGGGAGAAAACACTGAAGCTTTCTTT. Amino acid sequence: CASSVRSSGENTEAFF.

This clone was counted a few times. This chain joins TRBV27 and TRBJ1-1; weak D call: TRBD1 (6 bases). Deletions cut 5 bases from V and 1 base from J, with 11 bases between. Germline assignment: CDR1 MNHEY and CDR2 SMNVEV (reference sequence). The CDR3 covers 14 residues. The CDR3 spells CASSETGKNTEAFF. The CDR3 bases are TGTGCCAGCAGTGAGACAGGAAAGAACACTGAAGCTTTCTTT.

The J gene is TRBJ2-3, the V gene TRBV30, with D perhaps matching TRBD1 (6 bases). The CDR3 is 17 amino acids. Germline V gives CDR1 GTSNPN, CDR2 SVGIG (reference sequence). V was pared by 0 bases and J by 3 bases, with 19 bases between. The CDR3 nucleotides read TGTGCCTGGAGTGTAGGTATCACAGGGAGCAGGACAGATACGCAGTATTTT. As protein: CAWSVGITGSRTDTQYF. The whole variable domain, filled in from reference TRBV30 and TRBJ2-3, reads SQTIHQWPATLVQPVGSPLSLECTVEGTSNPNLYWYRQAAGRGLQLLFYSVGIGQISSEVPQNLSASRPQDRQFILSSKKLLLSDSGFYLCAWSVGITGSRTDTQYFGPGTRLTVL.

The chain joins TRBV7-9 to TRBJ2-3; D gene unclear. The CDR3 spans 16 residues. Trimming left V 4 bases short and J 3 bases short, with 17 bases between. Germline loops: CDR1 SEHNR, CDR2 FQNEAQ (reference sequence). CDR3 nucleotides: TGTGCCAGCAGCTCCACAACACATGGCAGGACAGATACGCAGTATTTT. It specifies CASSSTTHGRTDTQYF.

The rearrangement joins TRBV7-6 to TRBJ2-1, with 9 positions matching TRBD2. J gave up 6 bases and V 5 bases, and 5 bases lay outside the gene matches. Germline loops: CDR1 SGHVS, CDR2 FNYEAQ. The CDR3 is 14 residues long. The CDR3 bases are TGTGCCAGCAGCCCTGGACTAGCGCCCAATGAGCAGTTCTTC. As protein: CASSPGLAPNEQFF. The entire variable domain, with the rest obtained from reference TRBV7-6 and TRBJ2-1, is as follows: GAGVSQSPRYKVTKRGQDVALRCDPISGHVSLYWYRQALGQGPEFLTYFNYEAQQDKSGLPNDRFSAERPEGSISTLTIQRTEQRDSAMYRCASSPGLAPNEQFFGPGTRLTVL.